This TCR beta chain was recorded in a study of blood T cells in healthy people across ages. CDR1 is MNHEY and CDR2 is SVGEGT in the germline V gene. V lost 3 bases, J lost 6 bases, and 9 bases stayed unmatched. CDR3 size: 15 residues. The use of a sample-barcoded 5' primer and a J-beta primer mix characterized a second PCR of roughly 6 to 12 cycles. TCRdb passed the 5' RACE reads through MiXCR, listing each CDR3 protein once. Among about 570,000 distinct CDR3 sequences listed, about 25% were seen once. PBMCs, at least 6.5 million per sample, were isolated. The sequenced sample consisted of blood. This chain uses TRBV6-2 or TRBV6-3 with TRBJ2-7, with TRBD1 identical over 9 bases. The source is a woman in her 70s in good health. The CDR3 nucleotides are TGTGCCAGCAGTTATGACCGGGACAGGGTAGGCGAGCAGTACTTC. Translated, it gives CASSYDRDRVGEQYF.